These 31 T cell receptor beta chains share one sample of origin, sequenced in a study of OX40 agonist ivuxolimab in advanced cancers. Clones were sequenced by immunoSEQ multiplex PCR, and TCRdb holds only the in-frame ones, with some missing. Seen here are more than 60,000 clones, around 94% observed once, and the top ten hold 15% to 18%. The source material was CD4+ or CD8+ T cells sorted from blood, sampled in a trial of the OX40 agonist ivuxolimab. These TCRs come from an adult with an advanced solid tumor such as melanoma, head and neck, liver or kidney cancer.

CDR3 residues: CASGPQRDQPQHF. The CDR3 nucleotides read TGTGCCAGCGGACCACAGCGCGATCAGCCCCAGCATTTT. The V and J genes are TRBV6-5 and TRBJ1-5, with D hard to call. V lost 8 bases to trimming and J lost 5 bases, with 13 bases between them. The CDR3 length is 13 residues. Germline V gene sequence: CDR1 MNHEY, CDR2 SVGAGI.

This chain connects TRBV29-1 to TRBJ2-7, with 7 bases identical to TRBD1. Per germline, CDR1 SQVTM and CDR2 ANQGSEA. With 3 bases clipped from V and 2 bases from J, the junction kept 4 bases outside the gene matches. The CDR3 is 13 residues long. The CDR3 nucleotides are TGCAGCGTTGACGGGGACAGACCCTACGAGCAGTACTTC. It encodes CSVDGDRPYEQYF.

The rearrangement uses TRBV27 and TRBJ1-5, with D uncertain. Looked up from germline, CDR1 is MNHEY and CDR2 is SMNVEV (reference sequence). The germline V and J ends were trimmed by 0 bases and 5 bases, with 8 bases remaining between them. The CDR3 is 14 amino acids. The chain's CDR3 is CASSLSHPYQPQHF. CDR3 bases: TGTGCCAGCAGTTTATCACACCCTTATCAGCCCCAGCATTTT.

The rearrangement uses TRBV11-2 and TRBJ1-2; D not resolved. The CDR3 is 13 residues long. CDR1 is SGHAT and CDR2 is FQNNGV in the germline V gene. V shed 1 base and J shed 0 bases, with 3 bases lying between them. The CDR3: CASSLGANYGYTF. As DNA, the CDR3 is TGTGCCAGCAGCTTAGGCGCTAACTATGGCTACACCTTC.

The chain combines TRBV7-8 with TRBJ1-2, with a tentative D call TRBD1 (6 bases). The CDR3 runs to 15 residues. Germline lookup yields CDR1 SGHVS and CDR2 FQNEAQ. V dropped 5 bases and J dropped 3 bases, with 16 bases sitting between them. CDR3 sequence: CASSPYSQGYYGYTF. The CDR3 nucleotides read TGTGCCAGCAGCCCCTATTCACAGGGATACTATGGCTACACCTTC.

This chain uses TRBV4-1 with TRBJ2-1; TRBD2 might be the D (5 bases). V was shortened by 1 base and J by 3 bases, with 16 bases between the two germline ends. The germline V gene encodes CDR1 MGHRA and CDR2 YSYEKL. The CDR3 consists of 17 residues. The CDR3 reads CASSQAVTADYYNEQFF. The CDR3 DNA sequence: TGCGCCAGCAGCCAAGCGGTGACCGCCGACTACTACAATGAGCAGTTCTTC.

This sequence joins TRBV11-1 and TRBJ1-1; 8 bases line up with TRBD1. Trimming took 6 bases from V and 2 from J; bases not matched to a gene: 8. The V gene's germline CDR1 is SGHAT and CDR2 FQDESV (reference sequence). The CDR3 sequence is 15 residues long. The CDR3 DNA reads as TGTGCCAGCAGGTCAATCCAGGGGGCAAACACTGAAGCTTTCTTT. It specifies CASRSIQGANTEAFF.

For the CDR3, the DNA is TGTGCCAGCAGCTCCCATTCCTACGAGCAGTACTTC. Its translation is CASSSHSYEQYF. This chain joins TRBV7-9 and TRBJ2-7, with no clear D. The ends were cut back, 4 bases at V and 1 base at J, with 5 bases in the middle. Germline CDR1 reads SEHNR; CDR2 reads FQNEAQ (reference sequence). This CDR3 has 12 amino acids.

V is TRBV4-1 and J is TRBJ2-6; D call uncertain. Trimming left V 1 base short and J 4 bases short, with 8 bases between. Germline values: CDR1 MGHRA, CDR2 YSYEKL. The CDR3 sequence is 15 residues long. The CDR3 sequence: CASSQAHSGANVLTF. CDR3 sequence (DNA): TGCGCCAGCAGCCAAGCGCATTCCGGGGCCAACGTCCTGACTTTC.

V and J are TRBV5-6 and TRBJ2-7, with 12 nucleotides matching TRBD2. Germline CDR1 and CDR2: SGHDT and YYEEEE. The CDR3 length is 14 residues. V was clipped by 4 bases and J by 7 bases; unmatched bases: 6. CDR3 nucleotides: TGTGCCAGCAGCCTAGCGGGAGGGCTCCGGGAGCAGTACTTC. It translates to CASSLAGGLREQYF.

The CDR3 reads CAWVARGMNTEAFF. CDR3 DNA sequence: TGTGCCTGGGTAGCGAGGGGCATGAACACTGAAGCTTTCTTT. This chain joins TRBV30 and TRBJ1-1; tentatively, D is TRBD1 (5 bases). The V and J ends lost 5 bases and 0 bases respectively, with 13 bases between them. The CDR3 is 14 amino acids. Germline V lookup: CDR1 GTSNPN, CDR2 SVGIG (reference sequence). The complete variable domain, with remaining parts taken from reference TRBV30 and TRBJ1-1, reads SQTIHQWPATLVQPVGSPLSLECTVEGTSNPNLYWYRQAAGRGLQLLFYSVGIGQISSEVPQNLSASRPQDRQFILSSKKLLLSDSGFYLCAWVARGMNTEAFFGQGTRLTVV.

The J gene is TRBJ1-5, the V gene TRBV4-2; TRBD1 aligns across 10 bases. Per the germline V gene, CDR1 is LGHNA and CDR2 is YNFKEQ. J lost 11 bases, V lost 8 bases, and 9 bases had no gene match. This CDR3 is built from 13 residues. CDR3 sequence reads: CASSTGGEGSQHF. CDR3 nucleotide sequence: TGTGCCAGCTCGACAGGGGGCGAGGGGTCCCAGCATTTT.

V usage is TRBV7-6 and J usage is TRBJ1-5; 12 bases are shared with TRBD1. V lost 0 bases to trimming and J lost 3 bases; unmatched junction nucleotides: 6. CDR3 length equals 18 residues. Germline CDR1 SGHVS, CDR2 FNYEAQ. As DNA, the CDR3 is TGTGCCAGCAGCTTAGCGCGTGCGGGACAGGGGGCCAATCAGCCCCAGCATTTT. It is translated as CASSLARAGQGANQPQHF.

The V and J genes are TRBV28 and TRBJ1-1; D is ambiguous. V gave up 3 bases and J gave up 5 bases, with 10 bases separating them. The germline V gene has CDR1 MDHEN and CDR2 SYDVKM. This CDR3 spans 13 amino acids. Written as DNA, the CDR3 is TGTGCCAGCAGTTTCGGGATTGGAACTGAAGCTTTCTTT. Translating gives CASSFGIGTEAFF.

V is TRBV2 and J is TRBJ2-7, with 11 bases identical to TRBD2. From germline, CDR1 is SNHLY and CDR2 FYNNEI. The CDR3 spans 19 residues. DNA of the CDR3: TGTCCCTGTAGGGGGAGGGTTTTGAGACTAGCGGGAAAGTCCTACGAGCAGTACTTC. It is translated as CPCRGRVLRLAGKSYEQYF.

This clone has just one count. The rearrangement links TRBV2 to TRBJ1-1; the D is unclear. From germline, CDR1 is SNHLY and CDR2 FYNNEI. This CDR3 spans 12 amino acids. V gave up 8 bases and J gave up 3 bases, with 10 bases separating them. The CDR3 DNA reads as TGTGCCAGCCTATGGGTTTACACTGAAGCTTTCTTT. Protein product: CASLWVYTEAFF. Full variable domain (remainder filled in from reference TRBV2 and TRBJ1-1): EPEVTQTPSHQVTQMGQEVILRCVPISNHLYFYWYRQILGQKVEFLVSFYNNEISEKSEIFDDQFSVERPDGSNFTLKIRSTKLEDSAMYFCASLWVYTEAFFGQGTRLTVV.

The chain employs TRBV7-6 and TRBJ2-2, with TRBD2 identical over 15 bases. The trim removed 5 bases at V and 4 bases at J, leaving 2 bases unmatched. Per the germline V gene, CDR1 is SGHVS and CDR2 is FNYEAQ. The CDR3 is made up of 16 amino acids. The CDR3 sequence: CASSPGLAGGTGELFF. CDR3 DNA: TGTGCCAGCAGCCCGGGACTAGCGGGAGGCACCGGGGAGCTGTTTTTT.

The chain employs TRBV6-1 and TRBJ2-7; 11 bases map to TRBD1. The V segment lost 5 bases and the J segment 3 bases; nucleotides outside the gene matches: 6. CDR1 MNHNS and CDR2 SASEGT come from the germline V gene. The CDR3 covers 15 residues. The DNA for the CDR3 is TGTGCCAGCAGTTTTGGGACAGGGGGGTTCTACGAGCAGTACTTC. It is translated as CASSFGTGGFYEQYF.

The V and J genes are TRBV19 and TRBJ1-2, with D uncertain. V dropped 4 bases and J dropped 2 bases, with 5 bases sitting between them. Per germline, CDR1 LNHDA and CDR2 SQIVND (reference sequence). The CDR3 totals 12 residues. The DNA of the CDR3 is TGTGCCAGTAGTAGAGGAAACTATGGCTACACCTTC. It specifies CASSRGNYGYTF.

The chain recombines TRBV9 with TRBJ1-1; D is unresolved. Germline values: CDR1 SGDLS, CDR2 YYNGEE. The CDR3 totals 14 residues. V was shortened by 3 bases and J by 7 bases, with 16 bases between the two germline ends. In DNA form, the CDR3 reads TGTGCCAGCAGCGAAAAACCGGGTTACCATGAAGCTTTCTTT. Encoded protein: CASSEKPGYHEAFF.

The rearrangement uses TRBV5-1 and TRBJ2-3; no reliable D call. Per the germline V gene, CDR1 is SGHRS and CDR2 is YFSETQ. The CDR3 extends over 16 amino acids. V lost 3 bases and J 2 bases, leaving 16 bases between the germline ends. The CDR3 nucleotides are TGCGCCAGCAGCTCCCTAACTCGTGGCCTCACAGATACGCAGTATTTT. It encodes CASSSLTRGLTDTQYF.

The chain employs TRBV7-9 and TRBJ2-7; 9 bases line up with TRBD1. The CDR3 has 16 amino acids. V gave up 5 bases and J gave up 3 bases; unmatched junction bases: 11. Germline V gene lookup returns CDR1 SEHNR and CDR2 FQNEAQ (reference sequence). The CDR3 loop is CASSSLTGGIFYEQYF. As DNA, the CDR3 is TGTGCCAGCAGCAGCCTGACAGGGGGGATTTTCTACGAGCAGTACTTC.

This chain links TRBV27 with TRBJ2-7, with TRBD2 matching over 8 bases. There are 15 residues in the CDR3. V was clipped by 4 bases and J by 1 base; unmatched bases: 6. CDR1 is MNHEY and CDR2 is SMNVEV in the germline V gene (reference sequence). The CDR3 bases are TGTGCCAGCAGTTACGCGGGAGGCCCTTCCTACGAGCAGTACTTC. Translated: CASSYAGGPSYEQYF.

CDR3: CASSLPGGSTEAFF. The CDR3 DNA is TGTGCCAGCAGTTTACCAGGGGGTAGCACTGAAGCTTTCTTT. The chain links TRBV27 to TRBJ1-1; 7 nucleotides align to TRBD1. Per germline, CDR1 MNHEY and CDR2 SMNVEV (reference sequence). V gave up 2 bases and J gave up 4 bases; unmatched junction bases: 4. The CDR3 has 14 residues.

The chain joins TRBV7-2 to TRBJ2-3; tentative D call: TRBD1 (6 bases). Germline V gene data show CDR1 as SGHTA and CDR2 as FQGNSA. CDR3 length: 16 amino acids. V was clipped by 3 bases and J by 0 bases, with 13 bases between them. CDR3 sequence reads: CASSFADRPSTDTQYF. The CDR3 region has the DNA TGTGCCAGCAGCTTCGCCGACAGGCCGAGCACAGATACGCAGTATTTT.

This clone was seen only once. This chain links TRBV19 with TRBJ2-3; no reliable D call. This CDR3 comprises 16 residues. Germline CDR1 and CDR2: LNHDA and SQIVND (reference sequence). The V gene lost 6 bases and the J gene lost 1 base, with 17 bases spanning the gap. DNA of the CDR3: TGTGCCAGTAGCGGGCAACTCCAACGACGCACAGATACGCAGTATTTT. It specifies CASSGQLQRRTDTQYF.

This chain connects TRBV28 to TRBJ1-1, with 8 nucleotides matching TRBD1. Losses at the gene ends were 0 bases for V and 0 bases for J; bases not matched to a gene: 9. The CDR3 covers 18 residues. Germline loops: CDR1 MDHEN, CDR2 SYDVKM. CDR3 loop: CASSLWGGMDRVNTEAFF. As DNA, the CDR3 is TGTGCCAGCAGTTTATGGGGGGGAATGGACAGGGTGAACACTGAAGCTTTCTTT.

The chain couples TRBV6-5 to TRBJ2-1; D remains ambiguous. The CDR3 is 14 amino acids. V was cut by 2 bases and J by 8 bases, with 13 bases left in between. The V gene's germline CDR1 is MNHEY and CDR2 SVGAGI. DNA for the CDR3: TGTGCCAGCAGTTACCTGTCCTTCCTCGATGAGCAGTTCTTC. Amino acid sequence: CASSYLSFLDEQFF.

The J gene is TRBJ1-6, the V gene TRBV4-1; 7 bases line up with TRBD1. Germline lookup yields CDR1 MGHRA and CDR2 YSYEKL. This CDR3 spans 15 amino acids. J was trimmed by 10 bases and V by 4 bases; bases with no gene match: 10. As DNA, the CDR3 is TGCGCCAGCAGCCCATGGAGAACAGGGGACTCACCCCTCCACTTT. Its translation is CASSPWRTGDSPLHF.

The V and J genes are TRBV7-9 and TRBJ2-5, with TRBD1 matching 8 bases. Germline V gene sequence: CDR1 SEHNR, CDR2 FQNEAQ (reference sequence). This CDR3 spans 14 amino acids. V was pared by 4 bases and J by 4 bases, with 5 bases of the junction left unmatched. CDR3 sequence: CASSSSDRAETQYF. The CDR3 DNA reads TGTGCCAGCAGCTCTTCGGACAGGGCAGAGACCCAGTACTTC.

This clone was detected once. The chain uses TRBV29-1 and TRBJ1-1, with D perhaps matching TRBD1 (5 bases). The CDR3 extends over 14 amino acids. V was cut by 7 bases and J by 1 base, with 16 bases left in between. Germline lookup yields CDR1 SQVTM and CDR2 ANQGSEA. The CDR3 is CSACGGEWNTEAFF. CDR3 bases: TGCAGCGCCTGTGGGGGTGAATGGAACACTGAAGCTTTCTTT.